The 21 T cell receptor beta chains in this list originate from one sample, sequenced in a study of cytomegalovirus exposure and HLA in healthy donors (dated by TCRdb to the late 2010s). Libraries came from the immunoSEQ multiplex PCR assay. The multiplex PCR relied on a mix of 60 forward primers for TCR Vbeta segments and 13 reverse primers for TCR Jbeta segments. TCRdb carries this immuneACCESS record with in-frame sequences only. Its versions omit some clonotypes, under half of them owing to an unresolved V gene in the studies checked, with the rest unexplained. The sample data list roughly 160,000 clones, and around 75% of these were observed just once. Roughly 8% of the sample is taken by the ten largest. The material sequenced was PBMCs. These TCRs come from a woman between 40 and 55 years old in good health and CMV-seropositive.

The rearrangement joins TRBV7-3 to TRBJ2-1, with D maybe TRBD2 (6 bases). There are 11 residues in the CDR3. Germline V gene sequence: CDR1 SGHTA, CDR2 FQGTGA. The germline V and J ends were trimmed by 2 bases and 12 bases, with 8 bases remaining between them. DNA for the CDR3: TGTGCCAGCAGCTTAGGCGGGACGCAGTTCTTC. Residues: CASSLGGTQFF.

Only a few counts were recorded for this clone. V and J are TRBV19 and TRBJ2-1, with 9 nucleotides matching TRBD2. CDR3 length equals 15 residues. Looked up from germline, CDR1 is LNHDA and CDR2 is SQIVND (reference sequence). The V gene end was trimmed by 4 bases and the J gene end by 4 bases; junction bases not matched to a gene: 5. In DNA, the CDR3 is TGTGCCAGTAGTACTCTAGCGGGGAAATACAATGAGCAGTTCTTC. Translated: CASSTLAGKYNEQFF.

The V call is TRBV6-5, the J call TRBJ1-1, with TRBD1 identical over 8 bases. The CDR3 runs to 13 residues. Trimming removed 5 bases from V and 7 bases from J; junction bases left unmatched: 6. Germline assignment: CDR1 MNHEY and CDR2 SVGAGI. CDR3 nucleotides: TGTGCCAGCAGTCAGGACAGGGATAGTGAAGCTTTCTTT. Translating it yields CASSQDRDSEAFF.

The gene calls are TRBV28 and TRBJ1-5; 10 bases fit TRBD1. Trimming cost V 4 bases and J 4 bases; bases outside gene matches: 1. This CDR3 region has 14 residues. CDR1 is MDHEN, CDR2 SYDVKM, per germline. The CDR3 sequence is CASSWTGGNQPQHF. CDR3 nucleotide sequence: TGTGCCAGCAGTTGGACAGGGGGGAATCAGCCCCAGCATTTT.

This sequence joins TRBV7-6 and TRBJ2-7, with a possible D match to TRBD2 (6 bases). Germline CDR1 is SGHVS and CDR2 is FNYEAQ. V lost 5 bases and J 2 bases, leaving 16 bases between the germline ends. The CDR3 has 15 amino acids. DNA for the CDR3: TGTGCCAGCAGCCAAGAGGCTAGCGAAACCTACGAGCAGTACTTC. Its translation: CASSQEASETYEQYF. Supplemented by reference TRBV7-6 and TRBJ2-7, the full variable domain reads GAGVSQSPRYKVTKRGQDVALRCDPISGHVSLYWYRQALGQGPEFLTYFNYEAQQDKSGLPNDRFSAERPEGSISTLTIQRTEQRDSAMYRCASSQEASETYEQYFGPGTRLTVT.

J is TRBJ2-5 and V is TRBV7-6; TRBD2 matches 12 bases. There are 17 residues in the CDR3. Looked up from germline, CDR1 is SGHVS and CDR2 is FNYEAQ. The junction had 7 bases not matched to a gene; V was cut back by 5 bases and J by 0 bases. The CDR3 region is CASSPTSGRQYQETQYF. Here the CDR3 DNA reads TGTGCCAGCAGCCCCACTAGCGGGAGGCAGTACCAAGAGACCCAGTACTTC.

This chain joins TRBV15 and TRBJ2-7, with 8 bases that match TRBD2. The V and J ends lost 4 bases and 0 bases, in that order; junction bases with no gene match: 8. The CDR3 is 16 amino acids. Per the germline V gene, CDR1 is LNHNV and CDR2 is YYDKDF (reference sequence). CDR3 DNA sequence: TGTGCCACCAGCACCTACCTAAGCGGGGGCTCCTACGAGCAGTACTTC. Encoded protein: CATSTYLSGGSYEQYF.

This chain links TRBV4-1 with TRBJ2-1; 10 bases map to TRBD2. V was clipped by 3 bases and J by 5 bases; unmatched bases: 10. This CDR3 region has 17 residues. Germline V gene data show CDR1 as MGHRA and CDR2 as YSYEKL. The CDR3 DNA is TGCGCCAGCAGCCAGGGTCGACTAGCGGGCCTACACAATGAGCAGTTCTTC. Protein product: CASSQGRLAGLHNEQFF.

This clone was observed a handful of times. V is TRBV5-1 and J is TRBJ1-6; possible D gene TRBD1, 5 bases. Germline V lookup: CDR1 SGHRS, CDR2 YFSETQ. The CDR3 extends over 16 amino acids. Trimming took 1 base from V and 7 from J, leaving 15 bases between them. The CDR3 DNA reads TGCGCCAGCAGCTTGATAGGGGATCGTCAGAATTCACCCCTCCACTTT. It encodes CASSLIGDRQNSPLHF.

In the case of this clone: The same CDR3 can be traced to other DNA sequences in this sample. For the CDR3, the DNA is TGTGCCGCGGGGCAAAGTAGGCGAGAGACCCAGTACTTC. It specifies CAAGQSRRETQYF. The chain joins TRBV6-1 to TRBJ2-5; possibly TRBD2 for D (6 bases). CDR1 and CDR2 (germline): MNHNS, SASEGT. The CDR3 loop spans 13 amino acids. Trimming removed 11 bases from V and 4 bases from J, with 17 bases in between.

The chain couples TRBV4-2 to TRBJ1-2, with 9 bases matching TRBD1. CDR3 length equals 15 residues. Per germline, CDR1 LGHNA and CDR2 YNFKEQ. The ends lost 3 bases at V and 5 bases at J; junction bases unmatched: 7. The CDR3 sequence: CASSQETGGRYGYTF. For the CDR3, the DNA is TGTGCCAGCAGCCAGGAGACAGGGGGGAGGTATGGCTACACCTTC.

The rearrangement links TRBV19 to TRBJ1-2; no clear D gene. V gave up 5 bases and J gave up 8 bases, with 15 bases separating them. The CDR3 loop spans 13 amino acids. Germline CDR1 LNHDA, CDR2 SQIVND (reference sequence). CDR3 loop: CASSPTEIGGYTF. Here the CDR3 DNA reads TGTGCCAGTAGTCCCACAGAGATCGGAGGCTACACCTTC.

The V gene is TRBV10-2, the J gene TRBJ2-7, with TRBD1 matching 9 bases. The V gene end was trimmed by 8 bases and the J gene end by 3 bases; junction bases not matched to a gene: 5. This CDR3 region has 13 residues. The germline V gene has CDR1 WSHSY and CDR2 SAAADI. CDR3 amino acids: CASGRDRDYEQYF. The CDR3 DNA sequence: TGCGCCAGCGGCCGGGACAGGGACTACGAGCAGTACTTC.

Only a few counts were recorded for this clone. The chain combines TRBV7-9 with TRBJ1-3; D is ambiguous. Trimming removed 2 bases at V and 2 bases at J, with 7 bases between. Germline V gives CDR1 SEHNR, CDR2 FQNEAQ (reference sequence). The CDR3 is 14 amino acids. CDR3 region: CASSLQGAGNTIYF. The CDR3 bases are TGTGCCAGCAGCTTACAAGGAGCTGGAAACACCATATATTTT.

J is TRBJ1-3 and V is TRBV28; D is unclear. Trimming took off 2 bases at V and 0 bases at J, with 5 bases between the two ends. Germline V gene lookup returns CDR1 MDHEN and CDR2 SYDVKM. This CDR3 has 14 residues. The CDR3 sequence: CASSLVHSGNTIYF. The CDR3 coding sequence is TGTGCCAGCAGTTTAGTACACTCTGGAAACACCATATATTTT.

The chain has TRBV28 and TRBJ2-6; the D gene is possibly TRBD2 (5 bases). The CDR3 covers 15 residues. Germline V gene data show CDR1 as MDHEN and CDR2 as SYDVKM. The V gene lost 3 bases and the J gene lost 2 bases, with 8 bases spanning the gap. The CDR3 reads CASSLARAGANVLTF. DNA for the CDR3: TGTGCCAGCAGTTTGGCGAGGGCTGGGGCCAACGTCCTGACTTTC.

This clone was counted only a few times. This chain's CDR3 is CASSKTVGSDTQYF. The CDR3 DNA sequence: TGTGCCAGCAGCAAGACAGTAGGTAGTGATACGCAGTATTTT. The chain combines TRBV5-4 with TRBJ2-3; the D gene is possibly TRBD1 (5 bases). V was trimmed by 4 bases and J by 6 bases, leaving 15 bases between them. This CDR3 comprises 14 residues. Per germline, CDR1 SGHNT and CDR2 YYREEE (reference sequence).

This clone was recorded once. The chain has TRBV5-1 and TRBJ2-2, with D uncertain. V lost 1 base and J lost 6, with 7 bases in between. Germline V gene data show CDR1 as SGHRS and CDR2 as YFSETQ. The CDR3 runs to 13 residues. The CDR3 DNA sequence: TGCGCCAGCAGCTTGAAGGAGTCCGGGGAGCTGTTTTTT. It translates to CASSLKESGELFF.

Comment on this clone: A junction boundary mismatches the germline segment, possibly from a read error. The genes are TRBV7-3 and TRBJ2-1, with D possibly being TRBD2 (6 bases). Germline V gives CDR1 SGHTA, CDR2 FQGTGA. This CDR3 contains 17 residues. This CDR3 reads CASSLNGPGVGYSEQFF. CDR3 nucleotides: TGTGCCAGCAGCTTAAATGGCCCGGGAGTAGGGTACAGTGAGCAGTTCTTC.

The genes are TRBV9 and TRBJ2-7, with D tentatively TRBD1 (7 bases). Germline CDR1 reads SGDLS; CDR2 reads YYNGEE. V was cut by 4 bases and J by 0 bases, with 17 bases left in between. This CDR3 has 16 amino acids. The CDR3 nucleotides read TGTGCCAGCAGCCCAGGGGGGAGACAGAGCTCCTACGAGCAGTACTTC. Translation gives CASSPGGRQSSYEQYF.

As to this clone: One end of the junction does not line up with germline, which may come from a read error. The rearrangement links TRBV15 to TRBJ1-1, with 9 bases lining up with TRBD1. This CDR3 has 15 amino acids. Germline CDR1 is LNHNV and CDR2 is YYDKDF (reference sequence). The CDR3 DNA sequence: TGTGCCACCAGCGGAGACGGGACAGGGAAAACTGAAGCTTTCTTT. The encoded protein is CATSGDGTGKTEAFF.